The clone carrying this T cell receptor (beta chain) was seen repeatedly, ten times or more. Its antigen is not identified. CDR1 is SGHNT, CDR2 YYREEE, per germline (reference sequence). CDR3 length equals 16 residues. J lost 3 bases, V lost 0 bases, and 5 bases had no gene match. TCRB libraries came from RNA via three nested multiplex PCR rounds. TCRB cDNA was made from 0.4 to 0.65 ug total RNA. These TCRB libraries lack any described unique molecular identifiers. Each CDR3 protein is one row after TCRdb ran MiXCR on the multiplex PCR reads. The sample has 15,000 to 20,000 distinct CDR3 sequences; about two thirds are singletons. The sample comes from a study of tumor-infiltrating lymphocytes in glioblastoma multiforme. General observations from the study: T cells were not sorted into functional subsets.

The material sequenced was peripheral blood. The chain carries TRBV5-4 and TRBJ2-5; the match to TRBD1 covers 10 bases. The receptor comes from a male donor with glioblastoma. The CDR3, as DNA: TGTGCCAGCAGCTTGGCTAGGACAGGGGGTAAAGAGACCCAGTACTTC. Its protein is CASSLARTGGKETQYF.